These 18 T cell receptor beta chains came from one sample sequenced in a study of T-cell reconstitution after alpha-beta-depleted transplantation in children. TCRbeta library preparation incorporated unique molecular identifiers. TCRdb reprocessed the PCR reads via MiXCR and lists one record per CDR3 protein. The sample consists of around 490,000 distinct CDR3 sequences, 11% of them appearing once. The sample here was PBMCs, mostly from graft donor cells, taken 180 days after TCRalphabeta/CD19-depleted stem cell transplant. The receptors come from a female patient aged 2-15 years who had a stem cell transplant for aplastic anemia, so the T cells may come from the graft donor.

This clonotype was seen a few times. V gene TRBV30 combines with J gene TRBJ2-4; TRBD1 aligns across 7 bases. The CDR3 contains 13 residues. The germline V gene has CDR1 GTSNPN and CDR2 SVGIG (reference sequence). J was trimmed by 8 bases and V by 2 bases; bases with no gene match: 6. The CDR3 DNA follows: TGTGCCTGGAGTAAGGACAGGCCCGACATTCAGTACTTC. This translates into CAWSKDRPDIQYF.

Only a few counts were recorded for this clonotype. CDR3 nucleotide sequence: TGCAGTGCTAACCCGGACCTCACTAGCACAGATACGCAGTATTTT. Amino acids: CSANPDLTSTDTQYF. The genes are TRBV20-1 and TRBJ2-3; no firm D call. The germline gives CDR1 DFQATT, CDR2 SNEGSKA (reference sequence). This CDR3 contains 15 residues. Deletions cut 4 bases from V and 0 bases from J, with 14 bases between.

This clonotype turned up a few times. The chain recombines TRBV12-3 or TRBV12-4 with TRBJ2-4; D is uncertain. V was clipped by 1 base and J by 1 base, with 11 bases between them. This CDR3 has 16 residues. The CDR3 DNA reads TGTGCCAGCAGTTTAGTGTGGGGAACGGCCAAAAACATTCAGTACTTC. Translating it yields CASSLVWGTAKNIQYF.

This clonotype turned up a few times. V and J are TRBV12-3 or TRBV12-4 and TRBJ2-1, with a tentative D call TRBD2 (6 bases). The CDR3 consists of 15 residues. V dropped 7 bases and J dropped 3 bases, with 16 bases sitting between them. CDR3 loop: CASTRAAGIYNEQFF. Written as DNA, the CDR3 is TGTGCCAGCACCCGAGCGGCGGGAATCTACAATGAGCAGTTCTTC.

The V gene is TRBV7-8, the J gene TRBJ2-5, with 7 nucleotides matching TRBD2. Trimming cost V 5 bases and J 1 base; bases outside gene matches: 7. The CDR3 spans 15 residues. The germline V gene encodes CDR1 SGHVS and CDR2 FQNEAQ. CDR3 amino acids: CASSRKRDSQETQYF. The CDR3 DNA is TGTGCCAGCAGCCGGAAGCGGGACTCCCAAGAGACCCAGTACTTC.

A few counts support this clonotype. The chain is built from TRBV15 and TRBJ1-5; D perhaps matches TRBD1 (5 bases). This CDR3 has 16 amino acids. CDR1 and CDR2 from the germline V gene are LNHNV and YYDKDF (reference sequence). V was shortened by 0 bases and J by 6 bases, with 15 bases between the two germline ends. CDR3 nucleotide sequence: TGTGCCACCAGCAGAGAATTATGGGGGTCTACTCAGCCCCAGCATTTT. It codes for CATSRELWGSTQPQHF. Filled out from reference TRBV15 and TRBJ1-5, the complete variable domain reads DAMVIQNPRYQVTQFGKPVTLSCSQTLNHNVMYWYQQKSSQAPKLLFHYYDKDFNNEADTPDNFQSRRPNTSFCFLDIRSPGLGDTAMYLCATSRELWGSTQPQHFGDGTRLSIL.

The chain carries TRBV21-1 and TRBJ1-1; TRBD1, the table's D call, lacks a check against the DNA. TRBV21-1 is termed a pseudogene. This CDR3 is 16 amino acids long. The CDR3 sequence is CASSRPGEISNTEAFF. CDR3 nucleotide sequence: TGTGCCAGCAGCCGCCCTGGGGAGATTTCGAACACTGAAGCTTTCTTT.

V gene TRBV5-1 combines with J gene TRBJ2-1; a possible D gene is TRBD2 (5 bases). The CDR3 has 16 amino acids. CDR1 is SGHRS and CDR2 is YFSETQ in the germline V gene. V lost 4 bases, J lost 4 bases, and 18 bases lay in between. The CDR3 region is CASSLASWSLYNEQFF. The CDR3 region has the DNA TGCGCCAGCAGCCTAGCTTCGTGGTCGTTGTACAATGAGCAGTTCTTC.

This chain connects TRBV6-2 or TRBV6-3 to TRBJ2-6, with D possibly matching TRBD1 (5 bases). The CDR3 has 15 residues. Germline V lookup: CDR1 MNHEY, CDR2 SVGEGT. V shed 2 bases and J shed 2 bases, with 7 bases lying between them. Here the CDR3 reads CASSYGRAGANVLTF. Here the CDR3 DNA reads TGTGCCAGCAGTTACGGCAGGGCTGGGGCCAACGTCCTGACTTTC.

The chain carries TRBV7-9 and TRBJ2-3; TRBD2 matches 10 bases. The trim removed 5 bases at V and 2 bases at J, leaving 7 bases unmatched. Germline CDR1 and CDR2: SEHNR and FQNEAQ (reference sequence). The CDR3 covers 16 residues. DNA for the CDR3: TGTGCCAGCAGCCTTAGACTAGCGGGTAACACAGATACGCAGTATTTT. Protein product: CASSLRLAGNTDTQYF.

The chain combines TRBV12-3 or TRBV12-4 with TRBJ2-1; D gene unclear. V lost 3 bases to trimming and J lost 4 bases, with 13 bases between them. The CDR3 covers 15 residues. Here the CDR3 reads CASSLLVSSYNEQFF. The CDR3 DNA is TGTGCCAGCAGTTTGCTAGTATCCTCATACAATGAGCAGTTCTTC.

CDR3: CASSQVAAGDYNEQFF. CDR3 in DNA: TGCGCCAGCAGCCAAGTTGCAGCGGGGGACTACAATGAGCAGTTCTTC. This rearrangement joins TRBV4-3 to TRBJ2-1, with TRBD2 matching 8 bases. The CDR3 consists of 16 residues. Trimming removed 1 base from V and 3 bases from J; junction bases left unmatched: 5. Germline CDR1 is LGHNA and CDR2 is YSLEER.

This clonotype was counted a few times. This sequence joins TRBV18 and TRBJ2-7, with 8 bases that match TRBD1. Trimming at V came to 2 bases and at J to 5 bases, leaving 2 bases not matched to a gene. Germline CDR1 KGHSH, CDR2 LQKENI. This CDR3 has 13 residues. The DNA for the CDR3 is TGTGCCAGCTCACCAGGACAGGGTCACGAGCAGTACGTC. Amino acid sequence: CASSPGQGHEQYV.

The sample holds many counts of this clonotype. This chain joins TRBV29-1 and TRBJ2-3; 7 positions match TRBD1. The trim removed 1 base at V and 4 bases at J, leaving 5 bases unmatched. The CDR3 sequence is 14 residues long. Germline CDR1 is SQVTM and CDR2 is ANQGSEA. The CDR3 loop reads CSVEGTGRADTQYF. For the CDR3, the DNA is TGCAGCGTTGAAGGGACAGGACGCGCAGATACGCAGTATTTT.

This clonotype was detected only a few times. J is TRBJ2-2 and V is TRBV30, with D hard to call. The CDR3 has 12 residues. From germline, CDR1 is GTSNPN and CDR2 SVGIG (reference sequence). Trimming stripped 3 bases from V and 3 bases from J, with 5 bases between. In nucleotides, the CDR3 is TGTGCCTGGAGGTGGTACACCGGGGAGCTGTTTTTT. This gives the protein CAWRWYTGELFF. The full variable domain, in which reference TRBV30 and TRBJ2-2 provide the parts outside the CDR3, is SQTIHQWPATLVQPVGSPLSLECTVEGTSNPNLYWYRQAAGRGLQLLFYSVGIGQISSEVPQNLSASRPQDRQFILSSKKLLLSDSGFYLCAWRWYTGELFFGEGSRLTVL.

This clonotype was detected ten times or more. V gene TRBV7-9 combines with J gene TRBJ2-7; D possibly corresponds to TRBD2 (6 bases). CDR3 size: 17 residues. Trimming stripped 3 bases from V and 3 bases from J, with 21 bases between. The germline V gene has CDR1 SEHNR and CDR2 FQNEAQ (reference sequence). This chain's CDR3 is CASSFGNPGALDYEQYF. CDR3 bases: TGTGCCAGCAGCTTCGGGAATCCGGGAGCATTAGACTACGAGCAGTACTTC.

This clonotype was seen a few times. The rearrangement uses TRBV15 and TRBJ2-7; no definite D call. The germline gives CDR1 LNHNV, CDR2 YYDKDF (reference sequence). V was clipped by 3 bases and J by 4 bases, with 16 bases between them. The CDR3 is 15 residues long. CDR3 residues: CATSRMGSKSYEQYV. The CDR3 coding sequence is TGTGCCACCAGCAGGATGGGGTCTAAGTCATACGAGCAGTACGTC.

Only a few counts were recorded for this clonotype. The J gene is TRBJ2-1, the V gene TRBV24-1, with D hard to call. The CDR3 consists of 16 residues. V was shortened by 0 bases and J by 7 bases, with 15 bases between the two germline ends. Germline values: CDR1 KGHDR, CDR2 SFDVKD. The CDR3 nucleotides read TGTGCCACCAGTGATTTGACCTTGGCAGGAAGTAATGAGCAGTTCTTC. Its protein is CATSDLTLAGSNEQFF.